This T cell receptor (beta chain) was identified during a study of blood T cells in healthy people across ages. Study-level information: About one barcoded beta molecule per two T cells was captured by template switching.

General study results and limits: CMV infection status of these donors was not known.

CDR3 length: 14 residues. CDR1 and CDR2 from the germline V gene are SGHTA and FQGNSA. Trimming removed 5 bases from V and 0 bases from J, with 7 bases in between. This clonotype was counted only a few times. The antigen is not known. Total RNA amounts of at least 6 micrograms were extracted per sample. PCR was performed a second time for roughly 7 to 12 cycles using a sample-barcoded 5' primer and a J-beta primer mix. TCRdb re-called the 5' RACE reads through MiXCR, storing one row per CDR3 protein. The data contain about 640,000 distinct CDR3 sequences, around 31% of them singletons. The source is a woman aged 80 or over in good health. The chain uses TRBV7-2 and TRBJ2-2; D gene unclear. Sequencing input: blood. CDR3 protein: CASSHYSNTGELFF. The CDR3 nucleotides are TGTGCCAGCAGCCACTACTCGAACACCGGGGAGCTGTTTTTT. The full variable domain, its missing parts supplied by reference TRBV7-2 and TRBJ2-2, is GAGVSQSPSNKVTEKGKDVELRCDPISGHTALYWYRQSLGQGLEFLIYFQGNSAPDKSGLPSDRFSAERTGGSVSTLTIQRTQQEDSAVYLCASSHYSNTGELFFGEGSRLTVL.